Listed here is a single T cell receptor (beta chain). The data are from a study of blood T cell repertoires in COVID-19. Across the study: Sites across the United States, Italy and Spain contributed samples from acute and convalescent COVID-19. PBMCs, B-cell-depleted T cells, or T cells provided the cDNA or gDNA that made up the material.

Original processing methods: Estimation of nucleated cell counts was performed using reference gene primer amplification. Data came from immunoSEQ multiplex PCR; TCRdb stores just in-frame clones and leaves some out. The V and J calls and the clone size are those of that table, but D and trimming were determined from the DNA. This sample has around 260,000 clones, with around 89% found just once. This clonotype was sampled from a young man with acute or convalescent COVID-19. The sequenced sample was peripheral blood.

In DNA form, the CDR3 reads TGTGCCAGCAGCTCAGGTTACAATGAGCAGTTCTTC. Encoded protein: CASSSGYNEQFF. The V and J genes are TRBV7-3 and TRBJ2-1; D ambiguous. The CDR3 is made up of 12 amino acids. CDR1 is SGHTA and CDR2 is FQGTGA in the germline V gene. V lost 4 bases and J 4 bases, leaving 5 bases between the germline ends.